A selection of T cell receptor beta chains follows, all from one sample in a study of beta chain features in type 1 diabetes. TCRdb keeps only in-frame clones here, not all; method: immunoSEQ multiplex PCR. The sample includes around 250,000 clones, approximately 25% of them seen just once. Sample: naive CD4+ T cells from blood. Receptors were obtained from a woman between 25 and 40 years old with type 1 diabetes. CDR3s include the opening cysteine and the closing phenylalanine or tryptophan. D genes are given only for firm matches. For some rows the clone size is stated as once, few or many, or as a class when expanded; others skip it.

d_call	cdr3_length	v_call	j_call	clone_size	cdr3_nt	cdr3_aa
-	16	TRBV7-2	TRBJ2-1	once	TGTGCCAGCAGCCGACCCCCTTACAGCTCCTACAATGAGCAGTTCTTC	CASSRPPYSSYNEQFF
-	14	TRBV30	TRBJ1-1	-	TGTGCCTGGAGTGTAGGTGGGGGGGGCACTGAAGCTTTCTTT	CAWSVGGGGTEAFF
TRBD1	18	TRBV11-3	TRBJ2-3	few	TGTGCCAGCAGCTTAGCCATGGCCGGGACAGGGGGCGAAGATACGCAGTATTTT	CASSLAMAGTGGEDTQYF
-	13	TRBV28	TRBJ2-7	-	TGTGCCAGCAGTTTAGCCAGGGTGTACGAGCAGTACTTC	CASSLARVYEQYF
TRBD1	14	TRBV7-3	TRBJ2-2	few	TGTGCCAGCAGCCGACAGGGACGGACCGGGGAGCTGTTTTTT	CASSRQGRTGELFF
TRBD2	15	TRBV5-4	TRBJ2-3	-	TGTGCCAGCAGCCCGGGGACTAGCGGGATCTATACGCAGTATTTT	CASSPGTSGIYTQYF
-	13	TRBV2	TRBJ2-5	few	TGTGCCAGCAGTGGCCCCCTAGGAGAGACCCAGTACTTC	CASSGPLGETQYF
TRBD2	15	TRBV7-9	TRBJ2-5	-	TGTGCCAGCAGCTCTAGCGGGGCAGCGTCGTGGACCCAGTACTTC	CASSSSGAASWTQYF
-	14	TRBV30	TRBJ1-5	-	TGTGCCTGGAGTGTACAGGGAGGGGATCAGCCCCAGCATTTT	CAWSVQGGDQPQHF
-	13	TRBV9	TRBJ2-5	-	TGTGCCAGCAGCGTAGGGAGGGAAGAGACCCAGTACTTC	CASSVGREETQYF
TRBD2	14	TRBV5-1	TRBJ2-1	-	TGCGCCAGCAGCTTGCAGCGGGGCTACAATGAGCAGTTCTTC	CASSLQRGYNEQFF
TRBD2	16	TRBV19	TRBJ2-1	-	TGTGCCAGTAGTGGACTAGCGGCAACCTCCTACAATGAGCAGTTCTTC	CASSGLAATSYNEQFF
-	13	TRBV10-3	TRBJ2-3	-	TGTGCCATCAGTGCCCAATCGGGAGATACGCAGTATTTT	CAISAQSGDTQYF
TRBD1	15	TRBV30	TRBJ2-7	-	TGTGCCTGGAGTGTTGCCCAGGGGGCCGGAGACGAGCAGTACTTC	CAWSVAQGAGDEQYF
-	13	TRBV27	TRBJ1-2	once	TGTGCCAGCAGTTTACTTGGGGAGGCTGGCTACACCTTC	CASSLLGEAGYTF
-	13	TRBV30	TRBJ2-7	once	TGTGCCTGGAGTGTCCGGGGAAACTACGAGCAGTACTTC	CAWSVRGNYEQYF
TRBD2	16	TRBV9	TRBJ2-5	few	TGTGCCAGCAGCGTAGGTGGAGCGGGAGTTCCAGAGACCCAGTACTTC	CASSVGGAGVPETQYF
TRBD1	13	TRBV2	TRBJ2-7	-	TGTGCCACCGGAGACAGGGCTTTTGGCGAGCAGTACTTC	CATGDRAFGEQYF
TRBD2	16	TRBV11-2	TRBJ2-2	-	TGTGCCAGCAGCCCCCGGTCTAGCGGGAACACCGGGGAGCTGTTTTTT	CASSPRSSGNTGELFF
-	12	TRBV30	TRBJ1-4	few	TGTGCCTGGTCTCGAACAGGTGAAAAACTGTTTTTT	CAWSRTGEKLFF
-	13	TRBV29-1	TRBJ1-1	few	TGCAGCGTTGACCGGGGGACGAACACTGAAGCTTTCTTT	CSVDRGTNTEAFF
-	14	TRBV6-6	TRBJ2-3	few	TGTGCCAGCGATCGGGTCAGAGTCACAGATACGCAGTATTTT	CASDRVRVTDTQYF
TRBD2	15	TRBV30	TRBJ2-4	once	TGTGCCTGGAGTGTGGCTAGCGGGGGAGGTTACATTCAGTACTTC	CAWSVASGGGYIQYF
TRBD1	13	TRBV29-1	TRBJ1-3	-	TGCAGCGTAAACAGGGGGACTGGAAACACCATATATTTT	CSVNRGTGNTIYF
-	13	TRBV29-1	TRBJ1-1	-	TGCAGCGTTCAAGGGCAGGCGGGCACTGAAGCTTTCTTT	CSVQGQAGTEAFF
TRBD2	16	TRBV9	TRBJ2-1	-	TGTGCCAGCAGCGTAGCGGCTAGCGGGGCCTACAATGAGCAGTTCTTC	CASSVAASGAYNEQFF
-	14	TRBV27	TRBJ1-4	-	TGTGCCAGCAGCGGAGCAGCTAGAGGTGAAAAACTGTTTTTT	CASSGAARGEKLFF
-	16	TRBV30	TRBJ2-2	few	TGTGCCTGGAGTGTAGGGGGGAGGGCCTTTACCGGGGAGCTGTTTTTT	CAWSVGGRAFTGELFF
-	15	TRBV5-1	TRBJ2-1	few	TGCGCCAGCAGCTGGGAGTCTAGCTCCTACAATGAGCAGTTCTTC	CASSWESSSYNEQFF
-	14	TRBV30	TRBJ1-2	-	TGTGCCTGGATCCCCAACACGGGAGCCTATGGCTACACCTTC	CAWIPNTGAYGYTF
TRBD1	17	TRBV9	TRBJ1-5	-	TGTGCCAGCAGCGTAGATGGGAGGACAGGAAGCAATCAGCCCCAGCATTTT	CASSVDGRTGSNQPQHF
TRBD2	15	TRBV30	TRBJ2-3	-	TGTGCCTGGAGTGGGGCTAGCGGGAGGGGAGATACGCAGTATTTT	CAWSGASGRGDTQYF
-	15	TRBV18	TRBJ1-5	-	TGTGCCAGCTCCCAAGGACTTCTCGGCAATCAGCCCCAGCATTTT	CASSQGLLGNQPQHF
-	15	TRBV6-5	TRBJ2-4	-	TGTGCCAGCAGTCGACAGGGACTAGCCAAAAACATTCAGTACTTC	CASSRQGLAKNIQYF
-	13	TRBV30	TRBJ2-5	-	TGTGCCTGGACGAGGTTTCCCCAAGAGACCCAGTACTTC	CAWTRFPQETQYF
TRBD2	12	TRBV29-1	TRBJ2-5	few	TGCAGCCCTCTGACTAGCGAAGAGACCCAGTACTTC	CSPLTSEETQYF
-	13	TRBV5-6	TRBJ2-3	few	TGTGCCAGCAGCTTCCAGGGCACAGATACGCAGTATTTT	CASSFQGTDTQYF
TRBD2	16	TRBV29-1	TRBJ2-3	few	TGCAGCGTTGGAGGACTAGCGGGATGGGGCACAGATACGCAGTATTTT	CSVGGLAGWGTDTQYF
-	13	TRBV7-2	TRBJ1-1	-	TGTGCCAGCAGCGTCAGACAGATCCTAGAAGCTTTCTTT	CASSVRQILEAFF
-	12	TRBV10-3	TRBJ2-5	-	TGTGCCATCAGTCCAGGTGACGAGACCCAGTACTTC	CAISPGDETQYF
TRBD2	17	TRBV13	TRBJ2-7	-	TGTGCCAGCAGCCTAAGACCCGGGACTAGCGGAGTGGGAGGGCAGTACTTC	CASSLRPGTSGVGGQYF
TRBD2	15	TRBV5-1	TRBJ2-1	-	TGCGCCAGCAGCTTGCTTTTAGCGGGAAGCAATGAGCAGTTCTTC	CASSLLLAGSNEQFF
-	19	TRBV29-1	TRBJ2-3	-	TGCAGCGTTGAACCTTTGAGGGTCTTCCGGGCTCGGGGCACAGATACGCAGTATTTT	CSVEPLRVFRARGTDTQYF
-	14	TRBV5-1	TRBJ1-5	-	TGCGCCAGCAGCTTGGCAGGGGGCAATCAGCCCCAGCATTTT	CASSLAGGNQPQHF
TRBD2	15	TRBV9	TRBJ2-1	-	TGTGCCAGCAGCCGGACTAGCGGGAGGGTAGGTGAGCAGTTCTTC	CASSRTSGRVGEQFF
-	14	TRBV28	TRBJ1-2	few	TGTGCCAGCAGAGCGGGTCCCTTGCCGTATGGCTACACCTTC	CASRAGPLPYGYTF
TRBD2	14	TRBV29-1	TRBJ2-7	few	TGCAGCGTTGGACTAGCGGGACGCTCCTACGAGCAGTACTTC	CSVGLAGRSYEQYF